This TCR beta chain was documented in a study of T cell clones after liver transplantation. Turning to the study itself: Blood was drawn pre-transplant, before withdrawal, and after full or failed withdrawal.

The data were produced by immunoSEQ multiplex PCR, yet TCRdb's version contains in-frame clones alone and is incomplete. The table has tens of thousands of clones, 71% seen once. Sorting of unstimulated PBMCs yielded separate CD3+CD4+ and CD3+CD8+ fractions. Germline-derived CDR1 and CDR2 are SGHTA and FQGNSA. The V segment lost 4 bases and the J segment 7 bases; nucleotides outside the gene matches: 6. The CDR3 is 14 amino acids. This material consisted of CD4+ T cells from blood, taken before liver transplant. The sequence came from a human donor who received a liver transplant. This rearrangement joins TRBV7-2 to TRBJ2-1, with 8 positions matching TRBD2. CDR3 coding DNA: TGTGCCAGCAGCTCGGGACTAGTGGGGAATGAGCAGTTCTTC. Translating gives CASSSGLVGNEQFF.